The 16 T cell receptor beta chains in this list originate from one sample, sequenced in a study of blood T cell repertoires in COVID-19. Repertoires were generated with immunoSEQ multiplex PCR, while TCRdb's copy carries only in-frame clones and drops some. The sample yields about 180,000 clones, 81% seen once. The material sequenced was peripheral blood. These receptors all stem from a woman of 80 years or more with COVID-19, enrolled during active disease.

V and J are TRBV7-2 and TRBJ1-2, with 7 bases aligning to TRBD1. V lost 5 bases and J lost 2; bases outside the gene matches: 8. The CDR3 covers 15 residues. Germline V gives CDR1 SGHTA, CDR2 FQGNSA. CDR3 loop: CASSRQGFPNYGYTF. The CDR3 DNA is TGTGCCAGCAGCAGACAGGGTTTCCCAAACTATGGCTACACCTTC.

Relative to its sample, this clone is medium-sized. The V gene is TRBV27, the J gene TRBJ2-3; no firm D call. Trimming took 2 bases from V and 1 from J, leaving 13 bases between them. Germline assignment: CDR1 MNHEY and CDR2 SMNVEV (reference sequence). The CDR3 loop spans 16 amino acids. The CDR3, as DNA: TGTGCCAGCAGTTTAGCCCGAGGCAAAGGCACAGATACGCAGTATTTT. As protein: CASSLARGKGTDTQYF.

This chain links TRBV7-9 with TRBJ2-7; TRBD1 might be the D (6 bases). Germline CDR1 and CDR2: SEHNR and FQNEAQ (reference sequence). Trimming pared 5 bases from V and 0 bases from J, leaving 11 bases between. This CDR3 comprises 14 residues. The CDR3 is CASSPGQYSYEQYF. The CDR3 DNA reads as TGTGCCAGCAGCCCCGGACAGTACTCCTACGAGCAGTACTTC. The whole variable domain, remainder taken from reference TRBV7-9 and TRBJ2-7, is DTGVSQNPRHKITKRGQNVTFRCDPISEHNRLYWYRQTLGQGPEFLTYFQNEAQLEKSRLLSDRFSAERPKGSFSTLEIQRTEQGDSAMYLCASSPGQYSYEQYFGPGTRLTVT.

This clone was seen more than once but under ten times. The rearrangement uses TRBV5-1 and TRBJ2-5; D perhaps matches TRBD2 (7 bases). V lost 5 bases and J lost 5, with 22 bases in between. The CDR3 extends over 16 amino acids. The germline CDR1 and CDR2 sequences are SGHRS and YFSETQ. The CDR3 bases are TGCGCCAGCAGAGAGACTGGGGGGGCCCGTCCCGAGACCCAGTACTTC. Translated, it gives CASRETGGARPETQYF.

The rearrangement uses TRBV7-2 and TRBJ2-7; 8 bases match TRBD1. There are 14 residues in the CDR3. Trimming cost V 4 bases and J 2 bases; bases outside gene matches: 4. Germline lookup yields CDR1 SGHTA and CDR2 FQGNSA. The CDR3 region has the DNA TGTGCCAGCAGCTGGAAACAGGGGGCCTACGAGCAGTACTTC. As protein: CASSWKQGAYEQYF.

CDR3 residues: CASSGTGPSYEQYF. Written as DNA, the CDR3 is TGTGCCAGCAGTGGGACAGGGCCCTCCTACGAGCAGTACTTC. V gene TRBV28 combines with J gene TRBJ2-7, with 9 bases that match TRBD1. Per the germline V gene, CDR1 is MDHEN and CDR2 is SYDVKM. Trimming removed 5 bases from V and 0 bases from J; junction bases left unmatched: 2. This CDR3 contains 14 residues.

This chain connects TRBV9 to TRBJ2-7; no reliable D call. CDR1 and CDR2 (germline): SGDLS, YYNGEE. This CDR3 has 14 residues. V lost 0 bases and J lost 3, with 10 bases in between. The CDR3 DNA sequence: TGTGCCAGCAGCGTAGGTCCACGTAGCTACGAGCAGTACTTC. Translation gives CASSVGPRSYEQYF.

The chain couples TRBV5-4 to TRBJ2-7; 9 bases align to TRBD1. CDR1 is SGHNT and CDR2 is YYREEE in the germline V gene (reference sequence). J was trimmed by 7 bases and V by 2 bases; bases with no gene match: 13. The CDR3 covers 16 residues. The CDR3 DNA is TGTGCCAGCAGCTTAAATCCCGGACAGGGGATGAGGGAGCAGTACTTC. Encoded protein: CASSLNPGQGMREQYF.

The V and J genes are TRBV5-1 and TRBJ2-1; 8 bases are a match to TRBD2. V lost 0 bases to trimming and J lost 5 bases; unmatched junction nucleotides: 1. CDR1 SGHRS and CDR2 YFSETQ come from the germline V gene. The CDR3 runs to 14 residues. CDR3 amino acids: CASSLGGRNNEQFF. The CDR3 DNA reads TGCGCCAGCAGCTTGGGCGGGAGGAACAATGAGCAGTTCTTC.

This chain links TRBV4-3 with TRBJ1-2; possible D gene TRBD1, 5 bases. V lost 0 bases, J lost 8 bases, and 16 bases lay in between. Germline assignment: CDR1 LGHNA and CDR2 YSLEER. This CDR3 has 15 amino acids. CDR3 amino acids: CASSQEVSRGVGYTF. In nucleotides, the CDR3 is TGCGCCAGCAGCCAAGAAGTTAGCCGGGGGGTCGGCTACACCTTC.

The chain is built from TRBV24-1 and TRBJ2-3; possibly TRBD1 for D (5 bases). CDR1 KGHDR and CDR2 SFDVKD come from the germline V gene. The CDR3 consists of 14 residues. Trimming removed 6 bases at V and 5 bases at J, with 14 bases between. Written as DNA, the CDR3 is TGTGCCACCAGTAGCAGGGTTAGGGGAGATACGCAGTATTTT. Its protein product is CATSSRVRGDTQYF.

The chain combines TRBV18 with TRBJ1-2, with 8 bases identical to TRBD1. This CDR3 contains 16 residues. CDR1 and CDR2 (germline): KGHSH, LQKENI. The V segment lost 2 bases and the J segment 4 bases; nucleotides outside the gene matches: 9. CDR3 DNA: TGTGCCAGCTCACCAATTCGACAGGGGAGAGGCTATGGCTACACCTTC. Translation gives CASSPIRQGRGYGYTF. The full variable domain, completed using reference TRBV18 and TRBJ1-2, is NAGVMQNPRHLVRRRGQEARLRCSPMKGHSHVYWYRQLPEEGLKFMVYLQKENIIDESGMPKERFSAEFPKEGPSILRIQQVVRGDSAAYFCASSPIRQGRGYGYTFGSGTRLTVV.

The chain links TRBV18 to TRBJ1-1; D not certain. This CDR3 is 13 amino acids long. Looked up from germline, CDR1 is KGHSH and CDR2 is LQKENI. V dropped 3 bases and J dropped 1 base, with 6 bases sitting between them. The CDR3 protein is CASSPRQNTEAFF. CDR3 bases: TGTGCCAGCTCACCGAGGCAGAACACTGAAGCTTTCTTT.

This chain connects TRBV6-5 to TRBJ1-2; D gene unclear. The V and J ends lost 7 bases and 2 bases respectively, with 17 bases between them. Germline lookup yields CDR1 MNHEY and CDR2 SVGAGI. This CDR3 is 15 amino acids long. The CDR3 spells CASIGIIGVNYGYTF. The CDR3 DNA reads TGTGCCAGCATAGGGATAATCGGGGTGAACTATGGCTACACCTTC.

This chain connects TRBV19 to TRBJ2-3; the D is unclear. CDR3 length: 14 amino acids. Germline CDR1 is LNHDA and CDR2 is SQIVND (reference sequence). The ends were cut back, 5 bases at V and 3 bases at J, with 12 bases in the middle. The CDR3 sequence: CASSRVGETDTQYF. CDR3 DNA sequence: TGTGCCAGTAGTCGGGTGGGTGAAACAGATACGCAGTATTTT.

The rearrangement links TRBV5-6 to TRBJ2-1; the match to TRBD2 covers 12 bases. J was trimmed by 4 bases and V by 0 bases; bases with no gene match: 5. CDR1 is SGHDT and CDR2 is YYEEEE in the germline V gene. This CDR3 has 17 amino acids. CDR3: CASSLGLAGDHYNEQFF. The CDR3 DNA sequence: TGTGCCAGCAGCTTGGGACTAGCGGGGGACCATTACAATGAGCAGTTCTTC.